This TCR beta chain was recorded in a study of blood T cells in healthy people across ages. Study results and limitations: Naive and antigen-experienced cells were not separated, limiting conclusive comparison. Older age went with lower TCR beta diversity per million T cells, in a roughly linear way.

This CDR3 is built from 14 residues. Germline values: CDR1 KGHDR, CDR2 SFDVKD. Trimming pared 8 bases from V and 9 bases from J, leaving 19 bases between. With regard to this clonotype: Its antigen remains unknown.

A second roughly 6 to 12 cycle PCR used barcoded and J-beta primers. TCRdb reanalysed the 5' RACE reads using MiXCR and keeps one entry per CDR3 protein. Of hundreds of thousands of distinct CDR3 sequences listed, 58% were seen once; the top ten hold approximately 21%. The source material was blood. The chain uses TRBV24-1 and TRBJ2-1; possible D gene TRBD2, 6 bases. This TCR was recovered from a man aged 30-40 years in good health. The CDR3 DNA reads TGTGCCACCAAGGGACGGGGGACCGCGGCTGAGCAGTTCTTC. Translating it yields CATKGRGTAAEQFF.